Listed below are T cell receptor beta chains from one sample, sequenced in a study of T-cell memory formation after mild COVID-19. TCRdb called the 5' RACE reads again in MiXCR, with one record for every CDR3 protein. This table holds 450,000 to 650,000 distinct CDR3 sequences, about a fifth found once. Sequenced: PBMCs or a T cell subset sorted from them (not recorded which). The origin of the receptors is an adult woman who had mild COVID-19 (a few samples of this study predate the infection). Cell type and time point are not known. Each CDR3 is given with its conserved first and last residue. The D gene is left open where the match is weak. Clone sizes are given selectively: once, few, many, or a class where the clone is expanded.

J	V	size	D	CDR3	DNA
TRBJ2-1	TRBV27	.	.	CASSFAVSSYNEQFF	TGTGCCAGCAGTTTCGCGGTGAGCTCCTACAATGAGCAGTTCTTC
TRBJ1-1	TRBV18	few	.	CASSPVRGRAFF	TGTGCCAGCTCACCGGTAAGAGGGAGAGCTTTCTTT
TRBJ2-7	TRBV6-1	.	TRBD1	CASSGGQVYEQYF	TGTGCCAGCAGTGGCGGACAGGTCTACGAGCAGTACTTC
TRBJ2-3	TRBV3-1	.	.	CASSHSLRSQGRDTQYF	TGTGCCAGCAGCCACTCACTTCGGTCCCAAGGCAGAGATACGCAGTATTTT
TRBJ2-3	TRBV12-3/TRBV12-4	few	TRBD1	CASSGTDASSTDTQYF	TGTGCCAGCAGTGGGACAGATGCATCTAGCACAGATACGCAGTATTTT
TRBJ1-2	TRBV24-1	.	TRBD1	CATSDRTGGFYGYTF	TGTGCCACCAGTGATCGGACAGGGGGATTCTATGGCTACACCTTC
TRBJ1-1	TRBV20-1	.	.	CSARARWGRGTEAFF	TGCAGTGCTAGAGCAAGATGGGGAAGGGGGACTGAAGCTTTCTTT
TRBJ2-5	TRBV7-2	few	.	CASSQKRGQETQYF	TGTGCCAGCAGCCAAAAGAGGGGTCAAGAGACCCAGTACTTC
TRBJ2-7	TRBV6-2/TRBV6-3	few	.	CPVSGGKPYEQYF	TGCCCAGTTAGCGGCGGTAAGCCCTACGAGCAGTACTTC
TRBJ2-5	TRBV5-1	.	.	CASSPGTAEETQYF	TGCGCCAGCAGCCCAGGGACGGCGGAAGAGACCCAGTACTTC
TRBJ2-2	TRBV24-1	.	.	CATSKTGSNTGELFF	TGTGCCACCAGCAAGACAGGTTCGAACACCGGGGAGCTGTTTTTT
TRBJ2-1	TRBV10-2	.	TRBD2	CASSESPGGRQFF	TGCGCCAGCAGTGAGTCCCCGGGGGGGCGGCAGTTCTTC
TRBJ2-5	TRBV19	.	.	CASSLTGQQETQYF	TGTGCCAGTAGTCTGACGGGGCAGCAAGAGACCCAGTACTTC
TRBJ2-4	TRBV20-1	.	.	CSARESVGYIQYF	TGCAGTGCGAGGGAAAGTGTTGGGTACATTCAGTACTTC
TRBJ2-7	TRBV29-1	.	TRBD1	CSVEETDRVTQYF	TGCAGCGTTGAAGAGACGGACAGGGTGACGCAGTACTTC
TRBJ1-2	TRBV20-1	few	.	CSARLSSNLYGYTF	TGCAGTGCTAGACTCTCTAGCAACCTTTATGGCTACACCTTC
TRBJ2-3	TRBV12-3/TRBV12-4	.	TRBD2	CASSPIAGVSTDTQYF	TGTGCCAGCAGTCCCATAGCGGGGGTTAGCACAGATACGCAGTATTTT
TRBJ1-1	TRBV7-2	few	TRBD1	CASSLGTGRAEAFF	TGTGCCAGCAGCTTAGGGACAGGGCGGGCTGAAGCTTTCTTT
TRBJ2-1	TRBV7-9	few	.	CASSSGKGSDEQFF	TGTGCCAGCAGCTCGGGAAAGGGATCAGATGAGCAGTTCTTC
TRBJ2-1	TRBV5-1	few	TRBD2	CASSLVAGGLYNEQFF	TGCGCCAGCAGCTTGGTCGCGGGAGGACTCTACAATGAGCAGTTCTTC
TRBJ2-2	TRBV4-3	.	.	CASSQEEGLQVTGELFF	TGCGCCAGCAGCCAAGAAGAGGGATTGCAGGTCACCGGGGAGCTGTTTTTT
TRBJ2-7	TRBV12-3/TRBV12-4	.	TRBD2	CASSQAGVVYEQYF	TGTGCCAGCAGTCAGGCGGGAGTCGTCTACGAGCAGTACTTC
TRBJ1-4	TRBV18	few	.	CASSPLGGPDEKLFF	TGTGCCAGCTCACCACTCGGAGGGCCCGATGAAAAACTGTTTTTT
TRBJ2-5	TRBV7-7	many	TRBD2	CASSSGLAGGTQYF	TGTGCTAGCAGCTCCGGACTAGCGGGAGGGACCCAGTACTTC
TRBJ2-7	TRBV5-4	.	.	CASSLVGAREQYF	TGTGCCAGCAGCTTGGTGGGGGCCCGGGAGCAGTACTTC
TRBJ1-4	TRBV9	few	.	CASEGGVGKLFF	TGTGCCAGCGAAGGCGGAGTGGGGAAACTGTTTTTT
TRBJ1-2	TRBV7-9	few	TRBD1	CASSSPLEGEGGLRGYTF	TGTGCCAGCAGCTCCCCGCTCGAGGGCGAAGGGGGCCTTCGGGGCTACACCTTC
TRBJ2-5	TRBV10-3	few	TRBD1	CAISAQGPQETQYF	TGTGCCATCAGTGCACAGGGGCCACAAGAGACCCAGTACTTC
TRBJ1-1	TRBV19	.	TRBD1	CASSIVGTGAAAFF	TGTGCCAGTAGTATAGTGGGGACAGGGGCCGCAGCTTTCTTT
TRBJ2-3	TRBV7-9	few	TRBD2	CASSLPSGKGDTQYF	TGTGCCAGCAGCTTACCCAGCGGGAAGGGGGATACGCAGTATTTT
TRBJ1-1	TRBV6-5	few	.	CASRRDRWNTEAFF	TGTGCCAGCAGAAGGGACCGCTGGAACACTGAAGCTTTCTTT
TRBJ1-1	TRBV25-1	.	.	CASSVGGARTEAFF	TGTGCCAGCAGTGTCGGTGGGGCGAGAACTGAAGCTTTCTTT
TRBJ2-1	TRBV12-3/TRBV12-4	.	.	CASRPSGLRINNEQFF	TGTGCCAGCAGACCCTCCGGGCTTCGCATAAACAATGAGCAGTTCTTC
TRBJ1-4	TRBV5-1	few	.	CASSDATNEKLFF	TGCGCCAGTTCGGACGCAACTAATGAAAAACTGTTTTTT
TRBJ1-1	TRBV5-1	.	.	CASSLFGIPNTEAFF	TGCGCCAGCAGCTTGTTTGGGATCCCGAACACTGAAGCTTTCTTT
TRBJ2-2	TRBV12-3/TRBV12-4	few	.	CASSPRFTPTGELFF	TGTGCCAGCAGTCCTAGATTCACTCCCACCGGGGAGCTGTTTTTT
TRBJ2-5	TRBV18	few	.	CASSRGREETQYF	TGTGCCAGCTCCCGAGGTAGAGAAGAGACCCAGTACTTC
TRBJ1-5	TRBV7-9	few	.	CASSVSTSNQPQHF	TGTGCCAGCAGTGTTTCGACTAGCAATCAGCCCCAGCATTTT
TRBJ2-1	TRBV10-3	.	TRBD2	CAISESSATSGRFEQFF	TGTGCCATCAGTGAGTCAAGCGCGACTAGCGGGAGGTTTGAGCAGTTCTTC
TRBJ2-1	TRBV6-2/TRBV6-3	.	.	CASSATGYEQFF	TGTGCCAGCAGTGCCACAGGGTATGAGCAGTTCTTC
TRBJ1-4	TRBV6-5	once	TRBD1	CASSYGGGRGEKLFF	TGTGCCAGCAGTTACGGAGGGGGCCGGGGGGAAAAACTGTTTTTT
TRBJ2-7	TRBV7-8	many	TRBD1	CASSRTGSSYEQYF	TGTGCCAGCAGCAGGACAGGGAGCTCCTACGAGCAGTACTTC
TRBJ1-5	TRBV12-3/TRBV12-4	few	TRBD1	CASSPDRGYQPQHF	TGTGCCAGCAGTCCGGACAGGGGGTATCAGCCCCAGCATTTT